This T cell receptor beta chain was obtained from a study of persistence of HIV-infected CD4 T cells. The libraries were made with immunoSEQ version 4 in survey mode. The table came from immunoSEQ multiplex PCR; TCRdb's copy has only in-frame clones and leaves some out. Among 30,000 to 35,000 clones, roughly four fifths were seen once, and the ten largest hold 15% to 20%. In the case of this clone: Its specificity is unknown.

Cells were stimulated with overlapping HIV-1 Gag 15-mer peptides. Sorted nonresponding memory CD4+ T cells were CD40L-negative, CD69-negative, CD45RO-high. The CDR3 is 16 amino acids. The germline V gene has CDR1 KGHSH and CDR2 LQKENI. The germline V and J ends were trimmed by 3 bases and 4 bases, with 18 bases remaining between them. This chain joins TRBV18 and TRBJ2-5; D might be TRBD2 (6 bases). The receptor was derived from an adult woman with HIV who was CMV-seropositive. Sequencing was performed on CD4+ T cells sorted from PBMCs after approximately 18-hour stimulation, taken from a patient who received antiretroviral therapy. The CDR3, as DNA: TGTGCCAGCTCACCTGGGAAGGGGCAGGGAGGAGAGACCCAGTACTTC. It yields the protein CASSPGKGQGGETQYF.